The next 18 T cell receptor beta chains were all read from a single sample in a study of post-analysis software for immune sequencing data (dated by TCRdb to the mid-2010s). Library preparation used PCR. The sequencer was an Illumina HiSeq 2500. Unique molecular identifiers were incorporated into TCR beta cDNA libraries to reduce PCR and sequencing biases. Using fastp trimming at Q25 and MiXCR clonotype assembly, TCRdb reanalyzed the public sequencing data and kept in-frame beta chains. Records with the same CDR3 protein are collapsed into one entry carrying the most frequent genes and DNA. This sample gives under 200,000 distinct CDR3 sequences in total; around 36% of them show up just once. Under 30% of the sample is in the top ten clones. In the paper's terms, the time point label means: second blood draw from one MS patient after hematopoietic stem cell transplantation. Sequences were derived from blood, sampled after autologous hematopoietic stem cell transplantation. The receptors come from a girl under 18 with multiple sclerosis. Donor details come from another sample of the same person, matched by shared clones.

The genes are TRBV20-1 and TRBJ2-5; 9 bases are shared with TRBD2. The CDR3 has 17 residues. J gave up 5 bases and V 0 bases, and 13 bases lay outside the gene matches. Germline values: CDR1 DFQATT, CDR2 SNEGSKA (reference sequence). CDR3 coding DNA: TGCAGTGCTAGAGATAGGGCGGGAGGGTTGTTTGTGGAGACCCAGTACTTC. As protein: CSARDRAGGLFVETQYF.

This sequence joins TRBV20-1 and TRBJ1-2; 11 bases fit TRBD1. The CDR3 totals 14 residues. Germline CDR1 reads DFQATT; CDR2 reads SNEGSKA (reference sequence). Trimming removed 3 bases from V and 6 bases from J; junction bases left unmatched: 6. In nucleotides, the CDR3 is TGCAGTGCTAGTGCGAGGACAGGGGGCAATGGCTACACCTTC. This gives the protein CSASARTGGNGYTF.

Here the CDR3 DNA reads TGCGCCAGCAGTGAGTCCTATTCCCGGACAGGGGGGACTGAAGCTTTCTTT. Translation gives CASSESYSRTGGTEAFF. The chain has TRBV10-1 and TRBJ1-1; 10 bases map to TRBD1. The germline V gene has CDR1 WNHNN and CDR2 SYGVQD (reference sequence). The V and J ends lost 0 bases and 5 bases, in that order; junction bases with no gene match: 9. The CDR3 is made up of 17 amino acids.

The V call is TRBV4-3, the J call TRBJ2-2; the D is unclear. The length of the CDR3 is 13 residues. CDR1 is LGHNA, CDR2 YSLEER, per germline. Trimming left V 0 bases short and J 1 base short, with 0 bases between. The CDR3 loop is CASSQENTGELFF. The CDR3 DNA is TGCGCCAGCAGCCAAGAGAACACCGGGGAGCTGTTTTTT.

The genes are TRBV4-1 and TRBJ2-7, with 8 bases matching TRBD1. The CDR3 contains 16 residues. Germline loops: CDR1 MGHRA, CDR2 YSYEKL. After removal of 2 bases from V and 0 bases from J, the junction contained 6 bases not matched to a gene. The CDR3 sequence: CASSQPDRGLSYEQYF. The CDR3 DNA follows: TGCGCCAGCAGCCAACCTGACAGGGGCCTCTCCTACGAGCAGTACTTC.

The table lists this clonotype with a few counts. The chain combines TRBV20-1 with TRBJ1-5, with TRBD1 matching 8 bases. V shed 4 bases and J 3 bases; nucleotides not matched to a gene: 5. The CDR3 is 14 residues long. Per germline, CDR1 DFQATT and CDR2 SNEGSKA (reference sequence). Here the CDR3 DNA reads TGCAGTGCTACAGGACAGGGCTCCAATCAGCCCCAGCATTTT. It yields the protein CSATGQGSNQPQHF.

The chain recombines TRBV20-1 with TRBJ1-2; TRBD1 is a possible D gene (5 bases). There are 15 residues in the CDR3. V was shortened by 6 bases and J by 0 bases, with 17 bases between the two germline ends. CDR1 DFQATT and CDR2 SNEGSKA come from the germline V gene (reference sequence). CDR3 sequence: CSATGHRGSNYGYTF. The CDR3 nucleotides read TGCAGTGCCACCGGACATAGAGGATCTAACTATGGCTACACCTTC.

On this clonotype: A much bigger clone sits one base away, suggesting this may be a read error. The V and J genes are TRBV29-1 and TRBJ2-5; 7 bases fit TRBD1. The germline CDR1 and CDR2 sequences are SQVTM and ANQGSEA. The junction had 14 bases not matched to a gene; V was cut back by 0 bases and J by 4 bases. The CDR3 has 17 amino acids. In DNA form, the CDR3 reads TGCAGCGTTGAAGACAACTTTGGGGCAGGGGGAGTAGAGACCCAGTACTTC. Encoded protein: CSVEDNFGAGGVETQYF.

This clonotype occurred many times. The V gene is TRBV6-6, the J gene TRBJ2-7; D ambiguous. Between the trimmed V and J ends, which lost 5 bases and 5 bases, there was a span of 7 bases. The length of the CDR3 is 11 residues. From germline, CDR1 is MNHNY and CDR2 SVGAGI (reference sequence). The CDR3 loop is CASSGRNEQYF. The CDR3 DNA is TGTGCCAGCAGTGGTAGAAACGAGCAGTACTTC.

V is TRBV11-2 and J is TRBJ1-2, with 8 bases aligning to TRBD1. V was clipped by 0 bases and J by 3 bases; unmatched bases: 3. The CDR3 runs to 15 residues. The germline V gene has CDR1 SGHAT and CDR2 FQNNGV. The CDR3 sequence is CASSLEAGGYYGYTF. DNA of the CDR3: TGTGCCAGCAGCTTAGAGGCAGGGGGCTACTATGGCTACACCTTC.

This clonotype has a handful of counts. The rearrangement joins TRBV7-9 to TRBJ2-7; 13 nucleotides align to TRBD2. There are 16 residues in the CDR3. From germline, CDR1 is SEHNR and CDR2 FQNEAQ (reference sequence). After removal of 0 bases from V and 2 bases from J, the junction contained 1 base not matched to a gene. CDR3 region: CASSLAGTSGTYEQYF. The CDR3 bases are TGTGCCAGCAGCTTAGCAGGGACTAGCGGGACCTACGAGCAGTACTTC.

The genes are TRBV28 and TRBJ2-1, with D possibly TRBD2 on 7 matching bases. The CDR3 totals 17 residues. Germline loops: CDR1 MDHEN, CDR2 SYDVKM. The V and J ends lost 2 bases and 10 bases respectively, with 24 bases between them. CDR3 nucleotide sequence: TGTGCCAGCAGTTTACGAGGGGGGGACTGGAGGTCGGGGGAGCAGTTCTTC. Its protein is CASSLRGGDWRSGEQFF. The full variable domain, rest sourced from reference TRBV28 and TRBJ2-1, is DVKVTQSSRYLVKRTGEKVFLECVQDMDHENMFWYRQDPGLGLRLIYFSYDVKMKEKGDIPEGYSVSREKKERFSLILESASTNQTSMYLCASSLRGGDWRSGEQFFGPGTRLTVL.

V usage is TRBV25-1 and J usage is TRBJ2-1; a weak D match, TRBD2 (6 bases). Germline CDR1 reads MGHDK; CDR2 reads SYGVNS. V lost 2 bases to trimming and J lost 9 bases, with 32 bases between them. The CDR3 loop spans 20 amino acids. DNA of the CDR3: TGTGCCAGCAGTGAAATGCCCCTCCCGATAGGCGGGATCAACCGGTCTGAGCAGTTCTTC. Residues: CASSEMPLPIGGINRSEQFF.

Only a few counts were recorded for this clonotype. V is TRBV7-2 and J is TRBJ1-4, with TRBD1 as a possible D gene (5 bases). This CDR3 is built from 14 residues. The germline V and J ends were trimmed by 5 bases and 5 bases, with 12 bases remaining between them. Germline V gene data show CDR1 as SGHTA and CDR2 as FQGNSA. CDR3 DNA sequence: TGTGCCAGCAGCCGGGGGACCGGGAATGAAAAACTGTTTTTT. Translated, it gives CASSRGTGNEKLFF.

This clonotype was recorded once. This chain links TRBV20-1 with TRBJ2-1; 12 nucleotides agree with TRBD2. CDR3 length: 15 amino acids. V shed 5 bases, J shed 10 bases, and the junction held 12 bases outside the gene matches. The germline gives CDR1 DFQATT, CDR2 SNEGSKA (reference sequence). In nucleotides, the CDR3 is TGCAGTGCTCAAGCTTGGACTAGCGGGATGGGCGAGCAGTTCTTC. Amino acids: CSAQAWTSGMGEQFF.

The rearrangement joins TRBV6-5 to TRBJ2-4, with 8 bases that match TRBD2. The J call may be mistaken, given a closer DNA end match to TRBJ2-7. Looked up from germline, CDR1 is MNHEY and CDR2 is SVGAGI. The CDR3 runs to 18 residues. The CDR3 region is CASSYSIQRERGRNEQYF. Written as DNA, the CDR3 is TGTGCCAGCAGTTACTCGATTCAGCGGGAGAGGGGGAGGAACGAGCAGTACTTC.

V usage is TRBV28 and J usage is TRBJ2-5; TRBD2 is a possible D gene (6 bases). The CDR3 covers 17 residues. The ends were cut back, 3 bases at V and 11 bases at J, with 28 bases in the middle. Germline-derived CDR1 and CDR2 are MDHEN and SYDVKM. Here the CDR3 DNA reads TGTGCCAGCAGTTTGTTCCTAGCGTCCGAGGCTAACAATGAGCAGTACTTC. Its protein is CASSLFLASEANNEQYF.

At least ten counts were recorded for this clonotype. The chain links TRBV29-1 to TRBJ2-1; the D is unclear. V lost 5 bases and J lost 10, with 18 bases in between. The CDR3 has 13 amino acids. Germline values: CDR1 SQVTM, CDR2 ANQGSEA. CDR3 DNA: TGCAGCGTTCTCTGGGATCGTGGGTCGGAGCAGTTCTTC. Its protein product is CSVLWDRGSEQFF.